Below are 3 T cell receptor beta chains sequenced from a single sample in a study of identical twins. MiXCR, run by TCRdb on the 5' RACE reads, gives a single entry per CDR3 protein. The profile shows 1.5 million to 2 million distinct CDR3 sequences, under 35% of them singletons. The sample comprised cord blood. The receptors shown here come from a newborn girl in good health.

CDR3 sequence reads: CASSPTTGVSYGYTF. DNA of the CDR3: TGTGCCAGCAGCCCAACGACAGGTGTCTCCTATGGCTACACCTTC. This chain joins TRBV7-9 and TRBJ1-2; possibly TRBD1 for D (6 bases). V was cut by 5 bases and J by 4 bases, with 17 bases left in between. The CDR3 has 15 amino acids. Germline V gene sequence: CDR1 SEHNR, CDR2 FQNEAQ (reference sequence).

This chain joins TRBV7-8 and TRBJ2-7; D might be TRBD1 (6 bases). Germline-derived CDR1 and CDR2 are SGHVS and FQNEAQ. The CDR3 length is 17 residues. The V gene lost 3 bases and the J gene lost 4 bases, with 22 bases spanning the gap. This CDR3 is CASSFPGDPGPLYEQYF. CDR3 coding DNA: TGTGCCAGCAGCTTTCCAGGGGATCCCGGACCACTTTACGAGCAGTACTTC.

This sequence joins TRBV28 and TRBJ2-7, with TRBD1 as a possible D gene (5 bases). Germline values: CDR1 MDHEN, CDR2 SYDVKM. CDR3 length: 17 amino acids. V was pared by 1 base and J by 4 bases, with 20 bases between. The CDR3 sequence is CASSLFARRQKKYEQYF. CDR3 DNA sequence: TGTGCCAGCAGTTTATTCGCCCGAAGACAGAAAAAATACGAGCAGTACTTC. Combining the CDR3 with reference TRBV28 and TRBJ2-7 gives the whole variable domain DVKVTQSSRYLVKRTGEKVFLECVQDMDHENMFWYRQDPGLGLRLIYFSYDVKMKEKGDIPEGYSVSREKKERFSLILESASTNQTSMYLCASSLFARRQKKYEQYFGPGTRLTVT.